The 9 T cell receptor beta chains below were found in one sample sequenced in a study of regulatory T cells in long-lasting Graves disease. Indicated time point: persistent/refractory GD, antithyroid drugs over 5 years with positive TRAb. Scientists built the TCR library using RNA that was extracted from PBMCs. TCR beta libraries were built with iRepertoire HTBI primers and Arm-PCR of CDR3 regions. MiXCR, applied by TCRdb to the multiplex PCR reads, yields one record per CDR3 protein. This table has some 370,000 distinct CDR3 sequences, around 23% appearing once. This specimen consisted of peripheral blood mononuclear cells (PBMCs), obtained when the disease was refractory, from a patient treated with antithyroid drugs. Every receptor here comes from a woman between 35 and 50 years old with Graves disease.

In this sample, this clonotype turned up a few times. This chain uses TRBV20-1 with TRBJ2-2; 8 bases match TRBD1. J lost 7 bases, V lost 7 bases, and 11 bases had no gene match. The CDR3 contains 14 residues. Per germline, CDR1 DFQATT and CDR2 SNEGSKA (reference sequence). CDR3 protein: CSVPGQGRSGELFF. The CDR3 bases are TGCAGTGTCCCCGGACAGGGAAGAAGCGGGGAGCTGTTTTTT.

This clonotype was observed at least ten times. The chain combines TRBV28 with TRBJ1-5; 7 positions match TRBD1. V shed 3 bases and J 13 bases; nucleotides not matched to a gene: 6. The CDR3 has 12 residues. Germline V gene lookup returns CDR1 MDHEN and CDR2 SYDVKM. In DNA form, the CDR3 reads TGTGCCAGCAGTTTCCCCGGGACAGAGCAGCATTTT. This gives the protein CASSFPGTEQHF.

This clonotype was found a few times. The chain uses TRBV4-1 and TRBJ2-1, with 9 nucleotides matching TRBD2. Germline CDR1 MGHRA, CDR2 YSYEKL. V was pared by 1 base and J by 1 base, with 2 bases of the junction left unmatched. This CDR3 is 16 amino acids long. For the CDR3, the DNA is TGCGCCAGCAGCCAAGGAAGCGGGAGGTCCTACAATGAGCAGTTCTTC. Translated: CASSQGSGRSYNEQFF.

The chain recombines TRBV28 with TRBJ1-2, with TRBD1 matching 8 bases. The CDR3 spans 15 residues. The V segment lost 4 bases and the J segment 4 bases; nucleotides outside the gene matches: 8. Germline CDR1 reads MDHEN; CDR2 reads SYDVKM. The CDR3 loop is CASSYKFQGAYGYTF. For the CDR3, the DNA is TGTGCCAGCAGTTACAAGTTTCAGGGGGCCTATGGCTACACCTTC.

This chain links TRBV5-1 with TRBJ1-1; no definite D call. The CDR3 sequence is 12 residues long. V lost 4 bases, J lost 2 bases, and 6 bases lay in between. CDR1 is SGHRS, CDR2 YFSETQ, per germline. In nucleotides, the CDR3 is TGCGCCAGCAGCCGGAGTAACACTGAAGCTTTCTTT. The encoded protein is CASSRSNTEAFF.

This clonotype was counted a few times. The chain employs TRBV19 and TRBJ1-4, with a weak D call TRBD1 (5 bases). The V and J ends lost 3 bases and 8 bases respectively, with 16 bases between them. The CDR3 contains 15 residues. Germline lookup yields CDR1 LNHDA and CDR2 SQIVND (reference sequence). The CDR3 protein is CASSIWGPTGEKLFF. The DNA for the CDR3 is TGTGCCAGTAGTATCTGGGGACCAACGGGAGAAAAACTGTTTTTT.

The V gene is TRBV20-1, the J gene TRBJ1-2; no definite D call. From germline, CDR1 is DFQATT and CDR2 SNEGSKA (reference sequence). The germline V and J ends were trimmed by 3 bases and 5 bases, with 16 bases remaining between them. This CDR3 is built from 14 residues. This chain's CDR3 is CSASSSGGPYGYTF. For the CDR3, the DNA is TGCAGTGCTAGTAGTTCCGGTGGGCCTTATGGCTACACCTTC.

V and J are TRBV19 and TRBJ1-5, with unresolved D. The germline CDR1 and CDR2 sequences are LNHDA and SQIVND (reference sequence). The CDR3 is 16 amino acids. Trimming took off 3 bases at V and 0 bases at J, with 12 bases between the two ends. The CDR3 is CASSIPDIYSNQPQHF. For the CDR3, the DNA is TGTGCCAGTAGTATTCCCGACATTTATAGCAATCAGCCCCAGCATTTT.

CDR3 sequence reads: CSAHDRGPSQPQHF. The CDR3 coding sequence is TGCAGTGCTCATGACAGGGGGCCTAGTCAGCCCCAGCATTTT. The gene calls are TRBV20-1 and TRBJ1-5; TRBD1 aligns across 10 bases. Germline V gene sequence: CDR1 DFQATT, CDR2 SNEGSKA (reference sequence). This CDR3 is built from 14 residues. With V trimmed by 5 bases and J by 6 bases, 7 bases remained unmatched.